This entry features one T cell receptor beta chain sequence. Its specificity is unknown. The naive CD8 population came from CD45RO-negative cells selected for CCR7, without terminally differentiated effector memory CD45RA+ cells. Trimming stripped 0 bases from V and 2 bases from J, with 7 bases between. The germline gives CDR1 SGHRS, CDR2 YFSETQ. The CDR3 length is 14 residues. The assay used deep level. Across several immunoSEQ plates, the genomic DNA of each subset was split evenly. Sequencing was performed with immunoSEQ multiplex PCR; in TCRdb, only in-frame clones are kept and a portion is missing. The profile shows about 2 million clones, over 85% of them singletons. These data belong to a study of shared clonotypes between healthy human individuals. In the study overall: Every donor yielded three CD4 naive, three CD4 memory, two CD8 naive and one CD8 memory plate.

Whole-study results and caveats: Clonotypes shared by all four donors outscored non-shared clonotypes in generation probability.

Sequencing was performed on naive CD8+ T cells sorted from blood. This TCR was recovered from a man in his late teens or twenties in good health. The chain uses TRBV5-1 and TRBJ2-3; D unclear. CDR3: CASSLDDFTDTQYF. As DNA, the CDR3 is TGCGCCAGCAGCTTGGATGATTTCACAGATACGCAGTATTTT. Drawing the rest from reference TRBV5-1 and TRBJ2-3, the complete variable domain is KAGVTQTPRYLIKTRGQQVTLSCSPISGHRSVSWYQQTPGQGLQFLFEYFSETQRNKGNFPGRFSGRQFSNSRSEMNVSTLELGDSALYLCASSLDDFTDTQYFGPGTRLTVL.